This TCR beta chain was recovered during a study of shared clonotypes between healthy human individuals. On the study more broadly: Three plates were used per donor for CD4 naive, three for CD4 memory, two for CD8 naive and one for CD8 memory. Findings and limits, study-wide: Among the subsets, naive ones generally showed larger estimated richness than memory ones.

Of note for this clone: Its antigen remains unknown.

Generated by immunoSEQ multiplex PCR, the TCRdb table keeps only in-frame clones and is missing some. The data contain 150,000 to 200,000 clones, 90% to 95% of them singletons. This CDR3 spans 15 amino acids. Germline assignment: CDR1 SNHLY and CDR2 FYNNEI. The source material was naive CD4+ T cells sorted from blood. Subset noted: CD45RA+ positively selected. This TCR derives from a woman younger than 45 in good health. The chain is built from TRBV2 and TRBJ2-5, with a weak D call TRBD1 (8 bases). The J call may not be correct, given that the DNA end is closer to TRBJ2-7. The CDR3 DNA follows: TGTGCCAGCAGTATGGACAGGGACTACTCCTACGAGCAGTACTTC. Translation gives CASSMDRDYSYEQYF.